This is a list of T cell receptor beta chains from one sample in a study of blood T cell repertoires in COVID-19. The method was immunoSEQ multiplex PCR; TCRdb's version includes in-frame clones alone and lacks a portion of them. This table holds some 150,000 clones, approximately 82% found once. Sequenced sample: PBMCs or T cells enriched from blood (not recorded which). These receptors all come from a woman in her fifties or sixties who had recovered from COVID-19. Each CDR3 is given with its conserved first and last residue. The order of the fields is V gene, D gene, clone size, J gene, CDR3 protein, CDR3 DNA. The D gene is left open where the match is weak. Rows may omit the clone size; those that give it use once, few, many or a size class.

v_call: TRBV10-2
d_call: NA
clone_size: NA
j_call: TRBJ1-1
cdr3_aa: CASWGTFTEAFF
cdr3_nt: TGCGCCAGCTGGGGCACTTTCACTGAAGCTTTCTTT

v_call: TRBV7-2
d_call: TRBD1
clone_size: once
j_call: TRBJ1-2
cdr3_aa: CASSSDRGAFSPYGYTF
cdr3_nt: TGTGCCAGCAGCTCGGACAGGGGGGCTTTCTCCCCCTATGGCTACACCTTC

v_call: TRBV7-2
d_call: NA
clone_size: once
j_call: TRBJ2-3
cdr3_aa: CASSPGLERDTQYF
cdr3_nt: TGTGCCAGCAGCCCCGGTCTGGAGAGGGATACGCAGTATTTT

v_call: TRBV5-1
d_call: TRBD2
clone_size: NA
j_call: TRBJ2-3
cdr3_aa: CASSMGLAGGTDTQYF
cdr3_nt: TGCGCCAGCAGCATGGGACTAGCGGGGGGCACAGATACGCAGTATTTT

v_call: TRBV5-1
d_call: NA
clone_size: NA
j_call: TRBJ2-2
cdr3_aa: CASSPGSPTGELFF
cdr3_nt: TGCGCCAGCAGCCCCGGGTCCCCCACCGGGGAGCTGTTTTTT

v_call: TRBV28
d_call: NA
clone_size: NA
j_call: TRBJ1-5
cdr3_aa: CASKAGGQPQHF
cdr3_nt: TGTGCCAGCAAGGCAGGAGGTCAGCCCCAGCATTTT

v_call: TRBV5-8
d_call: NA
clone_size: NA
j_call: TRBJ1-2
cdr3_aa: CASSRTAQLGSYGYTF
cdr3_nt: TGTGCCAGCAGCCGGACGGCCCAGCTGGGGAGCTATGGCTACACCTTC

v_call: TRBV24-1
d_call: TRBD1
clone_size: NA
j_call: TRBJ2-2
cdr3_aa: CATSDSRDRNTGELFF
cdr3_nt: TGTGCCACCAGTGATTCCCGGGACAGAAACACCGGGGAGCTGTTTTTT

v_call: TRBV7-2
d_call: TRBD2
clone_size: NA
j_call: TRBJ2-5
cdr3_aa: CASSTYRRGGRETQYF
cdr3_nt: TGTGCCAGCAGCACCTACCGGAGGGGCGGGAGGGAGACCCAGTACTTC

v_call: TRBV5-1
d_call: TRBD1
clone_size: NA
j_call: TRBJ1-2
cdr3_aa: CASSITGTGSYGYTF
cdr3_nt: TGCGCCAGCAGCATAACCGGGACAGGGAGTTATGGCTACACCTTC

v_call: TRBV6-5
d_call: TRBD2
clone_size: NA
j_call: TRBJ2-1
cdr3_aa: CASRPTSGGPGEQFF
cdr3_nt: TGTGCCAGCAGGCCGACTAGCGGGGGCCCGGGGGAGCAGTTCTTC

v_call: TRBV27
d_call: TRBD1
clone_size: NA
j_call: TRBJ1-1
cdr3_aa: CASSLDVRDRATEAFF
cdr3_nt: TGTGCCAGCAGCCTTGATGTCCGAGACAGGGCCACTGAAGCTTTCTTT

v_call: TRBV19
d_call: TRBD1
clone_size: few
j_call: TRBJ1-1
cdr3_aa: CASSIAGTGGPNTEAFF
cdr3_nt: TGTGCCAGTAGTATAGCGGGCACAGGGGGCCCGAACACTGAAGCTTTCTTT

v_call: TRBV5-1
d_call: TRBD2
clone_size: NA
j_call: TRBJ2-4
cdr3_aa: CASSLRLAGDLAKNIQYF
cdr3_nt: TGCGCCAGCAGCTTGAGGCTAGCGGGGGATTTAGCCAAAAACATTCAGTACTTC

v_call: TRBV6-1
d_call: NA
clone_size: NA
j_call: TRBJ1-6
cdr3_aa: CASSDQGTNSPLHF
cdr3_nt: TGTGCCAGCAGTGACCAGGGAACGAATTCACCCCTCCACTTT

v_call: TRBV27
d_call: NA
clone_size: NA
j_call: TRBJ1-5
cdr3_aa: CASSPLISNQPQHF
cdr3_nt: TGTGCCAGCAGTCCGCTAATTAGCAATCAGCCCCAGCATTTT

v_call: TRBV3-1/TRBV3-2
d_call: NA
clone_size: NA
j_call: TRBJ1-2
cdr3_aa: CASSQGYSRQTGYTF
cdr3_nt: TGTGCCAGCAGCCAAGGTTACTCCCGCCAAACCGGCTACACCTTC

v_call: TRBV9
d_call: NA
clone_size: few
j_call: TRBJ1-2
cdr3_aa: CASSGVDGTKNYGYTF
cdr3_nt: TGTGCCAGCAGCGGAGTGGATGGGACAAAGAACTATGGCTACACCTTC